This TCR beta chain was sequenced in a study of blood T cell repertoires in COVID-19. Overall study: Both acute and convalescent COVID-19 samples were obtained from the United States, Italy and Spain. T cells, B-cell-depleted T cells, or PBMCs supplied cDNA or gDNA.

V shed 10 bases and J shed 1 base, with 15 bases lying between them. CDR1 is SGHDT and CDR2 is YYEEEE in the germline V gene. The CDR3 consists of 14 residues. Original processing methods: Amplified reference gene primers provided the basis for estimating nucleated cell counts. Sequencing used immunoSEQ multiplex PCR; TCRdb keeps in-frame clones, though not all of them. V and J calls and clone size are as listed in that table; D and trimming were resolved from the DNA. This sample has under 100,000 clones, with about 85% found just once. Patients from Seattle were sampled longitudinally, starting during active infection.

The sequencing input was peripheral blood. V and J are TRBV5-6 and TRBJ1-3; tentatively, D is TRBD1 (5 bases). The sequence derives from a woman aged 80 or over with COVID-19, enrolled during active disease. Here the CDR3 reads CAASTRQSGNTIYF. The DNA of the CDR3 is TGTGCCGCGAGCACCAGACAGTCTGGAAACACCATATATTTT.